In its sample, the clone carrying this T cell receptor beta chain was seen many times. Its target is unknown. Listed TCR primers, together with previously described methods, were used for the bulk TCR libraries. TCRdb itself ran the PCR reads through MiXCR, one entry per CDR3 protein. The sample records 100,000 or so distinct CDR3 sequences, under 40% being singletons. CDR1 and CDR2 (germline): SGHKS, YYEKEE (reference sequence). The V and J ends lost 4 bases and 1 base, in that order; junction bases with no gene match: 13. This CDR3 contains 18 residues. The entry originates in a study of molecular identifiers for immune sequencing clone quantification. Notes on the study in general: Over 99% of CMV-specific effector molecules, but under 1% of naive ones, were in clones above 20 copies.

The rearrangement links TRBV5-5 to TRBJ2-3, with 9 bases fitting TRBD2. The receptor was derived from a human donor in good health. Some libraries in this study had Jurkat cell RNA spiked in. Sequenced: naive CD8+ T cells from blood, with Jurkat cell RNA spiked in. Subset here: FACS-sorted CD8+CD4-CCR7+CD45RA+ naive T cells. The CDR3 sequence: CASSVGAREGPGTDTQYF. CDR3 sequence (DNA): TGTGCCAGCAGCGTGGGGGCGCGGGAGGGCCCTGGCACAGATACGCAGTATTTT.